The following is a T cell receptor (beta chain) sequence with its context. Its antigen is still unknown. At one end the junction does not follow the germline gene, possibly because of a read error. This sample was included in a study of molecular identifiers for immune sequencing clone quantification. The study's findings and limits: Clones that had above 20 RNA copies took up over 97% of effector molecules but under 1% in naive cells.

Methods described previously were used for bulk TCR libraries, and listed TCR primers were applied. TCRdb re-analysed the PCR reads in MiXCR, keeping a single row per CDR3 protein. The sample comprises some 580,000 distinct CDR3 sequences, about 25% of which are singletons, and 0.6% to 0.9% rests with the top ten. This clonotype was obtained from a human donor in good health. Some libraries in this study had Jurkat cell RNA spiked in. The sample comprised naive CD8+ T cells from blood, with Jurkat cell RNA spiked in. Stated subset: FACS-sorted CD8+CD4-CCR7+CD45RA+ naive T cells.

As DNA, the CDR3 is TGCAGTGCTAGAGAGACAGGGTTTAGCAATCAGCCCCAGCAATTT. Translated, it gives CSARETGFSNQPQQF. The V and J genes are TRBV20-1 and TRBJ1-5; 7 bases agree with TRBD1. From germline, CDR1 is DFQATT and CDR2 SNEGSKA (reference sequence). The CDR3 has 15 amino acids.